This record covers a single T cell receptor (beta chain). Its antigen is still unknown. V trimming: 0 bases; J trimming: 9 bases; junction bases outside the gene matches: 4. The CDR3 loop spans 15 amino acids. Germline-derived CDR1 and CDR2 are SGDLS and YYNGEE. The sample belongs to a study of shared clonotypes between healthy human individuals. Notes on the study in general: Rarefaction analysis demonstrated incomplete sorted-subset sequencing notwithstanding large depth.

CD45RO-negative, CCR7-selected cells formed the naive CD8 fraction, which excluded terminally differentiated effector memory CD45RA+ cells. Produced via immunoSEQ multiplex PCR; TCRdb's table is partial and in-frame only. The table shows about 2.1 million clones, with roughly 91% occurring only once. The chain combines TRBV9 with TRBJ2-1; 12 bases align to TRBD2. This TCR derives from a man aged 18 to 29 in good health. Some clones in this sample may be carry-over from other donors' samples. Sequenced material: naive CD8+ T cells from PBMCs. CDR3 loop: CASSVAASGRGEQFF. CDR3 coding DNA: TGTGCCAGCAGCGTAGCGGCTAGCGGGAGGGGTGAGCAGTTCTTC.